This T cell receptor beta chain is from a study of T cells after somatic rescue of genetic block. Clones were sequenced by immunoSEQ multiplex PCR, and TCRdb holds only the in-frame ones, with some missing. This table holds more than 9,500 clones, 60% to 85% found once. Germline CDR1 reads MNHEY; CDR2 reads SMNVEV (reference sequence). The ends were cut back, 7 bases at V and 6 bases at J, with 13 bases in the middle. This CDR3 is built from 13 residues. The V call is TRBV27, the J call TRBJ2-1; the D gene could be TRBD1 or TRBD2 (5 bases each). The sequenced sample consisted of peripheral blood mononuclear cells (PBMCs). The sequence was obtained from a boy younger than 18. The CDR3 nucleotides are TGTGCCAGCACCACCTGGGGGAGCAATGAGCAGTTCTTC. It specifies CASTTWGSNEQFF.